The present T cell receptor (beta chain) was sequenced within a study of blood T cell repertoires in COVID-19 (dated by TCRdb to about 2020). The study in broad terms: Collaborator samples came from the United States, Italy and Spain and covered acute and convalescent phases of COVID-19. The prospective study material was composed of cDNA or gDNA derived from T cells, B-cell-depleted T cells, or PBMCs. The dataset comprised deeply sampled blood TCRbeta repertoires from subjects exposed to, actively infected with, or recovered from COVID-19. The repertoires were released in a freely available public database intended as a resource for research on the immune response to SARS-CoV-2. The samples were drawn from two sources: the first 160 participants of the ongoing ImmuneRACE study, and 950 to 1,500 subjects contributed by 6 global collaborators. Nearly every sample came with metadata listing a de-identified subject ID, COVID-19 status, age in years and sex. Where available, HLA class I and class II types were obtained from metadata supplied by the sample provider rather than from assay-based typing.

The collaborating institutions used their own protocols to collect whole blood in K2EDTA tubes. Collaborator samples were shipped for TCRbeta analysis as frozen whole blood, isolated PBMCs, or DNA extracted from either sample type. From the cysteine through the phenylalanine, the CDR3 covers 12 amino acids. Here the CDR3 DNA is all that survives: 36 bases in frame from base 1. The germline V gene (reference sequence) provides CDR1 MNHEY and CDR2 SMNVEV. The germline ends are 8 bases apart after V is trimmed by 5 bases and J by 9 bases. Broad study findings and their caveats: How much clinical and demographic metadata was included differed by source and by participant, and the metadata was provided uncurated.

Concerning this clone: Its antigen is unknown. Base quality data are lacking; no much larger clone is found one base away.

The immunoSEQ Assay, a bias-controlled multiplex PCR, was used to amplify TCRbeta CDR3 regions from genomic DNA. The paper's data handling went like this. The number of nucleated cells in each sample was estimated from the amplification of reference gene primers within the assay. Sequence reads were collapsed and filtered to measure the absolute abundance of every unique TCRbeta CDR3 rearrangement. For each sample, productive Simpson clonality was calculated as the square root of Simpson's diversity index across productive rearrangements. TCRdb re-hosts the immuneACCESS table, in-frame sequences only. Its copies lack some clones; in the studies checked, an unresolved V gene accounts for under half of them, and the cause for the rest is not known. D and trimming were read from the DNA, whereas the V and J calls and clone size are those reported in that table. The sample includes around 110,000 clones, with roughly nine tenths observed a single time. In total, the top ten clones hold roughly 4.6% of the sample.

This TCR came from a man aged 40-49 years with active or convalescent COVID-19. The chain employs TRBV27 and TRBJ1-6; the D segment could be TRBD1, given 6 matching bases. The sample taken for sequencing was peripheral blood. The DNA sequence reads TGTGCCAGCAGTGTAGGGGGTTCACCCCTCCACTTT. Its product reads: CASSVGGSPLHF.